This T cell receptor (beta chain) was recovered during a study of T cells in localized non-small cell lung cancer. The junction had 10 bases not matched to a gene; V was cut back by 10 bases and J by 1 base. Germline CDR1 and CDR2: MDHEN and SYDVKM. The CDR3 sequence is 15 residues long. The data were produced by immunoSEQ multiplex PCR, yet TCRdb's version contains in-frame clones alone and is incomplete. The table shows thousands of clones, with less than 40% occurring only once. General observations from the study: Greater T cell density in blood accompanied longer overall survival. Uninvolved adjacent lung showed the highest T cell clonality, exceeding tumor.

This clone showed up just a few times. What it recognizes is unknown. This chain links TRBV28 with TRBJ2-7, with 10 bases lining up with TRBD1. This TCR came from a male donor aged 60 or over with stage I squamous cell lung carcinoma. This specimen consisted of lung tumor tissue, obtained before any cancer treatment. CDR3 coding DNA: TGTGCCATTGATTCCCGGGACAGGGGATCCTACGAGCAGTACTTC. Its protein is CAIDSRDRGSYEQYF. Together with reference TRBV28 and TRBJ2-7, the CDR3 gives the full variable domain: DVKVTQSSRYLVKRTGEKVFLECVQDMDHENMFWYRQDPGLGLRLIYFSYDVKMKEKGDIPEGYSVSREKKERFSLILESASTNQTSMYLCAIDSRDRGSYEQYFGPGTRLTVT.